These T cell receptor beta chains were read from a single sample in a study of cytomegalovirus exposure and HLA in healthy donors. Profiling relied on immunoSEQ multiplex PCR, and the TCRdb table lists in-frame clones only, not all of them. The data show tens of thousands of clones, and the top ten clones hold approximately 15%. Sequenced sample: PBMCs. These receptors all stem from a boy aged 10-17 years in good health and CMV-seronegative. Both conserved end residues are part of each CDR3. The order of the fields is CDR3 protein, CDR3 DNA, J gene, V gene, D gene. The D gene is left open where the match is weak.

cdr3_aa: CASSLRGQGNENYGYTF
cdr3_nt: TGTGCCAGCAGCTTAAGAGGACAGGGAAATGAAAACTATGGCTACACCTTC
j_call: TRBJ1-2
v_call: TRBV7-9
d_call: TRBD1

cdr3_aa: CASSQYGTSGYEQYF
cdr3_nt: TGTGCCAGCAGCCAATATGGGACTAGCGGATACGAGCAGTACTTC
j_call: TRBJ2-7
v_call: TRBV14
d_call: TRBD2

cdr3_aa: CASSPTGGGYGYTF
cdr3_nt: TGTGCCAGCAGCCCGACAGGGGGCGGGTATGGCTACACCTTC
j_call: TRBJ1-2
v_call: TRBV5-4
d_call: TRBD1

cdr3_aa: CASSLTGGMEAFF
cdr3_nt: TGTGCCAGCAGCTTGACAGGGGGCATGGAAGCTTTCTTT
j_call: TRBJ1-1
v_call: TRBV5-4
d_call: TRBD1

cdr3_aa: CASGTGSSGNTIYF
cdr3_nt: TGTGCCAGCGGGACAGGAAGCTCTGGAAACACCATATATTTT
j_call: TRBJ1-3
v_call: TRBV6-5
d_call: TRBD1

cdr3_aa: CASRADTNYGYTF
cdr3_nt: TGTGCCAGCAGAGCGGATACTAACTATGGCTACACCTTC
j_call: TRBJ1-2
v_call: TRBV6-5
d_call: NA

cdr3_aa: CASIDWAGDTQYF
cdr3_nt: TGTGCCAGCATCGACTGGGCGGGGGATACGCAGTATTTT
j_call: TRBJ2-3
v_call: TRBV7-9
d_call: NA

cdr3_aa: CASSLEGNYNEQFF
cdr3_nt: TGTGCCAGCAGTCTTGAGGGAAACTACAATGAGCAGTTCTTC
j_call: TRBJ2-1
v_call: TRBV6-4
d_call: NA

cdr3_aa: CASSDSWTDGELFF
cdr3_nt: TGTGCCAGCAGTGACTCGTGGACAGACGGGGAGCTGTTTTTT
j_call: TRBJ2-2
v_call: TRBV6-4
d_call: NA

cdr3_aa: CASSLVSTSGGETQYF
cdr3_nt: TGTGCCAGCAGCTTGGTATCGACTAGCGGGGGAGAGACCCAGTACTTC
j_call: TRBJ2-5
v_call: TRBV5-4
d_call: TRBD2

cdr3_aa: CASSKFPCEQYF
cdr3_nt: TGTGCCAGCAGTAAATTTCCCTGCGAGCAGTACTTC
j_call: TRBJ2-7
v_call: TRBV6-4
d_call: NA

cdr3_aa: CASSQEDLGHSSYNEQFF
cdr3_nt: TGTGCCAGCAGCCAAGAGGACTTAGGCCACAGCTCCTACAATGAGCAGTTCTTC
j_call: TRBJ2-1
v_call: TRBV4-2
d_call: NA

cdr3_aa: CASSLAWTGADLSYEQYF
cdr3_nt: TGTGCCAGCAGTTTAGCGTGGACAGGGGCCGACCTCTCCTACGAGCAGTACTTC
j_call: TRBJ2-7
v_call: TRBV28
d_call: TRBD1

cdr3_aa: CASSRQGAEAFF
cdr3_nt: TGTGCCAGCAGCCGGCAGGGGGCTGAAGCTTTCTTT
j_call: TRBJ1-1
v_call: TRBV7-2
d_call: TRBD1

cdr3_aa: CASSPTGTDNTEAFF
cdr3_nt: TGTGCCAGCAGCCCTACCGGGACAGATAACACTGAAGCTTTCTTT
j_call: TRBJ1-1
v_call: TRBV7-3
d_call: TRBD1

cdr3_aa: CASSLGRGRGETQYF
cdr3_nt: TGTGCCAGCAGCTTAGGCAGGGGGCGCGGAGAGACCCAGTACTTC
j_call: TRBJ2-5
v_call: TRBV5-6
d_call: TRBD1

cdr3_aa: CAWSKYSGNTEAFF
cdr3_nt: TGTGCCTGGAGTAAGTATTCGGGAAACACTGAAGCTTTCTTT
j_call: TRBJ1-1
v_call: TRBV30
d_call: NA

cdr3_aa: CASSQEGGLGDETQYF
cdr3_nt: TGCGCCAGCAGCCAAGAGGGTGGGTTAGGGGATGAGACCCAGTACTTC
j_call: TRBJ2-5
v_call: TRBV4-1
d_call: NA

cdr3_aa: CASSFPVTGGAFHEQFF
cdr3_nt: TGTGCCAGCAGCTTTCCCGTCACAGGGGGGGCATTCCATGAGCAGTTCTTC
j_call: TRBJ2-1
v_call: TRBV7-9
d_call: NA

cdr3_aa: CAWSVRTSGGARFYNEQFF
cdr3_nt: TGTGCCTGGAGTGTGAGGACTAGCGGGGGGGCAAGGTTCTACAATGAGCAGTTCTTC
j_call: TRBJ2-1
v_call: TRBV30
d_call: TRBD2

cdr3_aa: CAWSVGGAPTLSEQYF
cdr3_nt: TGTGCCTGGAGTGTCGGGGGGGCACCCACATTATCCGAGCAGTACTTC
j_call: TRBJ2-7
v_call: TRBV30
d_call: TRBD2

cdr3_aa: CASSTRTGEDEKLFF
cdr3_nt: TGTGCCAGCAGCACCCGGACAGGGGAGGATGAAAAACTGTTTTTT
j_call: TRBJ1-4
v_call: TRBV9
d_call: TRBD1

cdr3_aa: CASSPKTGGANTIYF
cdr3_nt: TGTGCCAGCAGCCCTAAGACAGGGGGCGCAAACACCATATATTTT
j_call: TRBJ1-3
v_call: TRBV6-1
d_call: TRBD1

cdr3_aa: CASTGTSGSNEQFF
cdr3_nt: TGTGCCAGCACCGGGACTAGCGGGAGCAACGAGCAGTTCTTC
j_call: TRBJ2-1
v_call: TRBV9
d_call: TRBD2

cdr3_aa: CASSPGSGTGSTDTQYF
cdr3_nt: TGCGCCAGCAGCCCGGGATCCGGGACAGGGTCCACAGATACGCAGTATTTT
j_call: TRBJ2-3
v_call: TRBV5-1
d_call: TRBD1

cdr3_aa: CASSFSLEGQPQHF
cdr3_nt: TGTGCCAGCAGCTTCTCATTGGAGGGTCAGCCCCAGCATTTT
j_call: TRBJ1-5
v_call: TRBV7-9
d_call: NA

cdr3_aa: CASSPPKRGTAYNEQFF
cdr3_nt: TGTGCCAGCTCACCACCGAAGAGAGGGACAGCCTACAATGAGCAGTTCTTC
j_call: TRBJ2-1
v_call: TRBV18
d_call: TRBD1

cdr3_aa: CASSPTSGVPNEQFF
cdr3_nt: TGCGCCAGCAGCCCGACTAGCGGGGTTCCCAATGAGCAGTTCTTC
j_call: TRBJ2-1
v_call: TRBV5-1
d_call: TRBD2

cdr3_aa: CASSQEGRGGANVLTF
cdr3_nt: TGCGCCAGCAGCCAAGAGGGGCGGGGCGGGGCCAACGTCCTGACTTTC
j_call: TRBJ2-6
v_call: TRBV4-3
d_call: NA